The 25 T cell receptor beta chains below all came from one sample that was sequenced in a study of T cell responses to AZD1222 COVID-19 vaccine. Generated by immunoSEQ multiplex PCR, the TCRdb table keeps only in-frame clones and is missing some. The sample includes approximately 69,000 clones, approximately 87% of them seen just once. The sequenced sample was peripheral blood, obtained 28 days after the second AZD1222 dose. These receptors came from an adult who received the AZD1222 COVID-19 vaccine.

The rearrangement joins TRBV18 to TRBJ2-3, with D possibly being TRBD2 (5 bases). This CDR3 contains 17 residues. Trimming left V 6 bases short and J 1 base short, with 20 bases between. The germline CDR1 and CDR2 sequences are KGHSH and LQKENI. The CDR3 here is CASSPSGLSRGTDTQYF. For the CDR3, the DNA is TGTGCCAGCTCGCCTTCGGGGTTGTCCCGCGGCACAGATACGCAGTATTTT.

The V gene is TRBV6-1, the J gene TRBJ1-6; D is undetermined. V lost 1 base and J 2 bases, leaving 6 bases between the germline ends. Germline V gene data show CDR1 as MNHNS and CDR2 as SASEGT. This CDR3 contains 15 residues. The CDR3 loop is CASSEGTAYNSPLHF. In DNA form, the CDR3 reads TGTGCCAGCAGTGAAGGCACAGCCTATAATTCACCCCTCCACTTT.

Remarks on this clone: The identical CDR3 is also encoded by other nucleotide sequences in the sample. The chain employs TRBV11-2 and TRBJ2-2, with 8 nucleotides matching TRBD2. The CDR3 is 13 residues long. Trimming at V came to 5 bases and at J to 4 bases, leaving 0 bases not matched to a gene. Germline CDR1 and CDR2: SGHAT and FQNNGV. In DNA, the CDR3 is TGTGCCAGCAGCGCGGGAGGCACCGGGGAGCTGTTTTTT. This sequence encodes CASSAGGTGELFF.

V usage is TRBV12-3 or TRBV12-4 and J usage is TRBJ2-2; D unresolved. The CDR3 is made up of 12 amino acids. The V end lost 5 bases, the J end lost 7 bases, and 8 bases lay between the germline ends. CDR3 sequence: CASSPQIGELFF. The CDR3 nucleotides read TGTGCCAGCAGTCCTCAAATCGGGGAGCTGTTTTTT.

This sequence joins TRBV7-7 and TRBJ2-1, with 11 bases fitting TRBD1. CDR3 length: 15 residues. The junction had 5 bases not matched to a gene; V was cut back by 4 bases and J by 6 bases. Germline V lookup: CDR1 SSHAT, CDR2 FNYEAQ (reference sequence). The CDR3: CASSSGTGGFNEQFF. The CDR3 DNA reads TGTGCCAGCAGCTCAGGGACAGGGGGATTCAATGAGCAGTTCTTC.

The V gene is TRBV29-1, the J gene TRBJ2-7, with 8 bases fitting TRBD1. Losses at the gene ends were 6 bases for V and 6 bases for J; bases not matched to a gene: 7. The CDR3 is 12 residues long. The germline gives CDR1 SQVTM, CDR2 ANQGSEA. The CDR3 loop is CSVGDRGGEQYF. The CDR3 nucleotides are TGCAGCGTCGGTGACAGGGGAGGCGAGCAGTACTTC.

This clone appeared a single time. This chain uses TRBV15 with TRBJ2-5, with D uncertain. Trimming left V 1 base short and J 8 bases short, with 5 bases between. This CDR3 has 11 residues. Germline V gene sequence: CDR1 LNHNV, CDR2 YYDKDF (reference sequence). The CDR3 sequence is CATSRGGTQYF. The CDR3 DNA reads TGTGCCACCAGCAGAGGGGGAACCCAGTACTTC.

CDR3: CASSLGSSGMETQYF. As DNA, the CDR3 is TGTGCCAGCAGCTTAGGCAGTAGCGGAATGGAGACCCAGTACTTC. The chain joins TRBV7-9 to TRBJ2-5; weak D call: TRBD2 (6 bases). This CDR3 has 15 residues. The germline V gene encodes CDR1 SEHNR and CDR2 FQNEAQ (reference sequence). V was trimmed by 1 base and J by 5 bases, leaving 14 bases between them. The complete variable domain, with remaining parts taken from reference TRBV7-9 and TRBJ2-5, reads DTGVSQNPRHKITKRGQNVTFRCDPISEHNRLYWYRQTLGQGPEFLTYFQNEAQLEKSRLLSDRFSAERPKGSFSTLEIQRTEQGDSAMYLCASSLGSSGMETQYFGPGTRLLVL.

The count of this clone is one. The rearrangement uses TRBV30 and TRBJ1-1, with 8 bases fitting TRBD1. Losses at the gene ends were 4 bases for V and 6 bases for J; bases not matched to a gene: 10. The CDR3 extends over 14 amino acids. CDR1 and CDR2 (germline): GTSNPN, SVGIG (reference sequence). The CDR3 protein is CAWTKGQGVPEAFF. The CDR3, as DNA: TGTGCCTGGACTAAAGGACAGGGAGTCCCTGAAGCTTTCTTT. Filled out from reference TRBV30 and TRBJ1-1, the complete variable domain reads SQTIHQWPATLVQPVGSPLSLECTVEGTSNPNLYWYRQAAGRGLQLLFYSVGIGQISSEVPQNLSASRPQDRQFILSSKKLLLSDSGFYLCAWTKGQGVPEAFFGQGTRLTVV.

The chain recombines TRBV27 with TRBJ2-1; tentatively, D is TRBD1 or TRBD2 (7 bases each). The V end lost 2 bases, the J end lost 10 bases, and 15 bases lay between the germline ends. Germline CDR1 MNHEY, CDR2 SMNVEV (reference sequence). CDR3 length: 14 residues. The CDR3: CASSLSGARGEQFF. The CDR3 nucleotides are TGTGCCAGCAGTTTAAGCGGGGCCAGGGGGGAGCAGTTCTTC.

This clone was seen a single time. The chain recombines TRBV11-3 with TRBJ2-1; perhaps TRBD2 as D (6 bases). Trimming shortened V by 8 bases and J by 8 bases, and 19 bases separated the two germline ends. This CDR3 is built from 14 residues. Germline V gene data show CDR1 as SGHNT and CDR2 as YENEEA. CDR3 loop: CASGAGTGKHEQFF. The CDR3 region has the DNA TGTGCCAGCGGGGCGGGGACTGGGAAGCATGAGCAGTTCTTC.

V is TRBV29-1 and J is TRBJ2-1; D not certain. Germline loops: CDR1 SQVTM, CDR2 ANQGSEA. CDR3 size: 13 residues. Trimming removed 6 bases from V and 3 bases from J, with 12 bases in between. The DNA for the CDR3 is TGCAGCGTCCCTGGGCTATTCTACAATGAGCAGTTCTTC. Protein product: CSVPGLFYNEQFF.

The CDR3 nucleotides are TGCGCCAGCAGCTTGGTGGGGTTGGACACCGGGGAGCTGTTTTTT. Its translation is CASSLVGLDTGELFF. This chain uses TRBV5-1 with TRBJ2-2; D is uncertain. Germline assignment: CDR1 SGHRS and CDR2 YFSETQ. Between the trimmed V and J ends, which lost 0 bases and 3 bases, there was a span of 9 bases. The CDR3 runs 15 residues.

The gene calls are TRBV11-2 and TRBJ1-3; no clear D. Trimming cost V 8 bases and J 4 bases, with 9 bases left between them. Germline V lookup: CDR1 SGHAT, CDR2 FQNNGV. The CDR3 sequence is 12 residues long. The CDR3 loop is CASRRGGNTIYF. CDR3 DNA: TGTGCCAGCCGCAGAGGGGGAAACACCATATATTTT.

The gene calls are TRBV11-2 and TRBJ2-3; possibly TRBD1 or TRBD2 for D (6 bases each). V was pared by 1 base and J by 6 bases, with 20 bases between. Germline CDR1 reads SGHAT; CDR2 reads FQNNGV. The CDR3 is 17 amino acids. The CDR3 region is CASSLGGAGNVVDTQYF. CDR3 in DNA: TGTGCCAGCAGCTTAGGGGGGGCTGGCAATGTGGTGGATACGCAGTATTTT. The variable domain in full, with the rest retrieved from reference TRBV11-2 and TRBJ2-3, is EAGVAQSPRYKIIEKRQSVAFWCNPISGHATLYWYQQILGQGPKLLIQFQNNGVVDDSQLPKDRFSAERLKGVDSTLKIQPAKLEDSAVYLCASSLGGAGNVVDTQYFGPGTRLTVL.

J is TRBJ2-2 and V is TRBV14, with 10 bases that match TRBD2. CDR3 size: 16 residues. J lost 7 bases, V lost 1 base, and 6 bases had no gene match. Germline V CDR1 and CDR2: SGHDN, FVKESK. The CDR3 spells CASSQALAGAGGELFF. As DNA, the CDR3 is TGTGCCAGCAGCCAAGCTCTAGCGGGGGCCGGCGGGGAGCTGTTTTTT.

V usage is TRBV2 and J usage is TRBJ1-6; the D gene is possibly TRBD1 (5 bases). Germline V gives CDR1 SNHLY, CDR2 FYNNEI. V dropped 7 bases and J dropped 0 bases, with 10 bases sitting between them. The CDR3 spans 15 residues. CDR3 bases: TGTGCCAGCACCGGGGGTCTCTCCTATAATTCACCCCTCCACTTT. Encoded protein: CASTGGLSYNSPLHF.

The chain links TRBV5-1 to TRBJ1-1; 8 bases line up with TRBD1. The V gene's germline CDR1 is SGHRS and CDR2 YFSETQ. The CDR3 totals 16 residues. Germline trimming cut 3 bases from V and 0 bases from J; bases unmatched to any gene: 7. The CDR3 region has the DNA TGCGCCAGCAGCTCACAGGGGGGTCCCCTGAACACTGAAGCTTTCTTT. Translated: CASSSQGGPLNTEAFF.

This clone was detected only a few times. The chain links TRBV4-1 to TRBJ2-7, with 10 bases that match TRBD2. CDR3 length: 17 amino acids. The V gene end was trimmed by 5 bases and the J gene end by 1 base; junction bases not matched to a gene: 11. Germline V gives CDR1 MGHRA, CDR2 YSYEKL. CDR3 bases: TGCGCCAGCAGCGGCAGAGGAGGACTAGCGGAATCCTACGAGCAGTACTTC. Amino acid sequence: CASSGRGGLAESYEQYF.

The chain couples TRBV7-8 to TRBJ2-1, with D unclear. The V end lost 8 bases, the J end lost 5 bases, and 13 bases lay between the germline ends. Germline assignment: CDR1 SGHVS and CDR2 FQNEAQ. CDR3 size: 13 residues. CDR3 in amino acids: CASGTRRHNEQFF. CDR3 in DNA: TGTGCCAGCGGTACCCGACGCCACAATGAGCAGTTCTTC.

This clone turned up a few times. The rearrangement joins TRBV11-2 to TRBJ2-5; 8 bases agree with TRBD1. This CDR3 is 14 amino acids long. CDR1 is SGHAT, CDR2 FQNNGV, per germline. The trim removed 5 bases at V and 5 bases at J, leaving 7 bases unmatched. In DNA form, the CDR3 reads TGTGCCAGCAGCGCCCAGGGGGCGAAGGAGACCCAGTACTTC. Amino acids: CASSAQGAKETQYF.

The chain links TRBV19 to TRBJ2-7; 13 bases are shared with TRBD2. Germline V CDR1 and CDR2: LNHDA, SQIVND (reference sequence). The CDR3 has 16 amino acids. J gave up 4 bases and V 5 bases, and 8 bases lay outside the gene matches. CDR3 nucleotides: TGTGCCAGTAGTGTAGGACTAGCGGGAGTCGGGTACGAGCAGTACTTC. Its protein is CASSVGLAGVGYEQYF.

The chain joins TRBV11-2 to TRBJ2-1, with D perhaps TRBD1 or TRBD2 (6 bases each). Looked up from germline, CDR1 is SGHAT and CDR2 is FQNNGV. V was shortened by 2 bases and J by 9 bases, with 14 bases between the two germline ends. This CDR3 has 14 amino acids. CDR3 protein: CASSLPTPGAEQFF. The CDR3, as DNA: TGTGCCAGCAGCTTACCAACCCCGGGGGCTGAGCAGTTCTTC.

The J gene is TRBJ2-7, the V gene TRBV2, with D perhaps TRBD1 or TRBD2 (5 bases each). V shed 5 bases and J shed 0 bases, with 8 bases lying between them. CDR3 length equals 13 residues. CDR1 is SNHLY and CDR2 is FYNNEI in the germline V gene. The CDR3 coding sequence is TGTGCCAGCAGTTGGGGGAGCTCCTACGAGCAGTACTTC. Amino acid sequence: CASSWGSSYEQYF.

CDR3 bases: TGTGCCAGCAGCCAAGACCGTACAGGGAGGACCTACGAGCAGTACTTC. Its translation: CASSQDRTGRTYEQYF. This chain connects TRBV4-2 to TRBJ2-7; tentatively, D is TRBD1 or TRBD2 (6 bases each). The germline CDR1 and CDR2 sequences are LGHNA and YNFKEQ. V lost 0 bases and J 2 bases, leaving 14 bases between the germline ends. The CDR3 extends over 16 amino acids.